This T cell receptor beta chain was identified during a study of OX40 agonist ivuxolimab in advanced cancers. Study details: At doses from 0.01 to 10 mg/kg, patients were given intravenous ivuxolimab every 2 weeks. Subjects had a mean age of roughly 60 years, with a range of 23 to 79; roughly 83% were male. Earlier treatment with anti-PD-1, anti-PD-L1 or anti-CTLA-4 was permitted, and 35% to 40% had received some.

The repertoire was sequenced with immunoSEQ multiplex PCR; TCRdb's copy has only in-frame clones and lacks some. The table has some 80,000 clones, just over 85% seen once. Comment on this clone: Mismatch with germline at one junction end may stem from a read error.

The CDR3 is 15 residues long. Germline V gene lookup returns CDR1 SSHAT and CDR2 FNYEAQ (reference sequence). This chain links TRBV7-7 with TRBJ2-2; 8 bases map to TRBD1. The clonotype was recovered from an adult with an advanced solid tumor such as melanoma, head and neck, liver or kidney cancer. This specimen was CD4+ or CD8+ T cells sorted from blood, taken in a trial of the OX40 agonist ivuxolimab. CDR3 loop: CASRSGQGDTGELFF. CDR3 coding DNA: TGTGCTAGCAGGTCTGGACAGGGCGACACCGGGGAGCTGTTTTTT.